The 30 T cell receptor beta chains listed next were all sequenced from one sample in a study of T cell responses to AZD1222 COVID-19 vaccine. Using immunoSEQ multiplex PCR, the repertoire was profiled, and TCRdb retains in-frame clones only, with some absent. The sample lists 120,000 or so clones, roughly 90% occurring once. The source was peripheral blood, collected on day 0 of AZD1222 vaccination. All receptors come from an adult in good health.

CDR3 in DNA: TGTGCCAGTAGTATAGGGGCTTGGACACCAGATACGCAGTATTTT. Its protein is CASSIGAWTPDTQYF. This chain joins TRBV19 and TRBJ2-3; TRBD1 might be the D (5 bases). CDR3 length: 15 amino acids. Looked up from germline, CDR1 is LNHDA and CDR2 is SQIVND (reference sequence). V was pared by 1 base and J by 4 bases, with 12 bases between.

J is TRBJ1-4 and V is TRBV11-2; D perhaps matches TRBD1 (5 bases). V was clipped by 5 bases and J by 0 bases, with 7 bases between them. Germline V CDR1 and CDR2: SGHAT, FQNNGV. This CDR3 has 14 amino acids. The CDR3 reads CASSRRATNEKLFF. In nucleotides, the CDR3 is TGTGCCAGCAGCCGCAGGGCAACTAATGAAAAACTGTTTTTT.

This clone was detected only a few times. The CDR3 DNA is TGTGCCAGCAGCTGGACAGGGTCCGAATCACCCCTCCACTTT. Protein: CASSWTGSESPLHF. J is TRBJ1-6 and V is TRBV7-8; 8 nucleotides agree with TRBD1. The CDR3 sequence is 14 residues long. The V and J ends lost 4 bases and 10 bases, in that order; junction bases with no gene match: 6. Germline V gene data show CDR1 as SGHVS and CDR2 as FQNEAQ.

V gene TRBV19 combines with J gene TRBJ2-7; D possibly corresponds to TRBD1 (5 bases). The CDR3 loop spans 15 amino acids. The V end lost 5 bases, the J end lost 5 bases, and 19 bases lay between the germline ends. In germline, CDR1 is LNHDA, CDR2 SQIVND (reference sequence). This chain's CDR3 is CASSRRQGDFNEQYF. CDR3 coding DNA: TGTGCCAGTAGTCGCCGGCAAGGGGATTTTAACGAGCAGTACTTC. The variable domain in full, completed from reference TRBV19 and TRBJ2-7, reads DGGITQSPKYLFRKEGQNVTLSCEQNLNHDAMYWYRQDPGQGLRLIYYSQIVNDFQKGDIAEGYSVSREKKESFPLTVTSAQKNPTAFYLCASSRRQGDFNEQYFGPGTRLTVT.

The chain recombines TRBV20-1 with TRBJ2-7; perhaps TRBD2 as D (6 bases). Germline V gives CDR1 DFQATT, CDR2 SNEGSKA (reference sequence). This CDR3 spans 12 amino acids. Trimming took 3 bases from V and 6 from J, leaving 12 bases between them. The CDR3 loop reads CSASSGLAEQYF. The CDR3 coding sequence is TGCAGTGCTAGTAGCGGCCTGGCCGAGCAGTACTTC.

V usage is TRBV18 and J usage is TRBJ2-7, with 9 positions matching TRBD1. With 3 bases clipped from V and 6 bases from J, the junction kept 9 bases outside the gene matches. The CDR3 consists of 15 residues. CDR1 and CDR2 from the germline V gene are KGHSH and LQKENI. The CDR3 DNA is TGTGCCAGCTCACCTCAACAGGGGGCCCTCTTCGAGCAGTACTTC. This encodes CASSPQQGALFEQYF.

V is TRBV5-1 and J is TRBJ2-5; no clear D gene. The ends were cut back, 4 bases at V and 5 bases at J, with 27 bases in the middle. The germline CDR1 and CDR2 sequences are SGHRS and YFSETQ. The CDR3 sequence is 18 residues long. This CDR3 is CASSPASGVLLGAETQYF. The CDR3 DNA sequence: TGCGCCAGCAGCCCGGCGTCTGGGGTACTTTTAGGTGCGGAGACCCAGTACTTC.

The CDR3 DNA follows: TGTGCCAGCAGCGCTAGCGGGAGGGCAGATACGCAGTATTTT. Its translation is CASSASGRADTQYF. V is TRBV9 and J is TRBJ2-3; 12 bases fit TRBD2. The V and J ends lost 3 bases and 4 bases, in that order; junction bases with no gene match: 0. This CDR3 has 14 amino acids. Germline V gives CDR1 SGDLS, CDR2 YYNGEE.

V usage is TRBV6-2 or TRBV6-3 and J usage is TRBJ2-7; D unclear. V was trimmed by 0 bases and J by 5 bases, leaving 14 bases between them. The CDR3 runs to 15 residues. Germline assignment: CDR1 MNHEY and CDR2 SVGEGT. The chain's CDR3 is CASSYSSWNYDEQYF. The DNA for the CDR3 is TGTGCCAGCAGTTACTCGAGTTGGAACTACGACGAGCAGTACTTC.

This sequence joins TRBV7-9 and TRBJ1-3; D is uncertain. Germline loops: CDR1 SEHNR, CDR2 FQNEAQ (reference sequence). The V end lost 8 bases, the J end lost 0 bases, and 17 bases lay between the germline ends. This CDR3 has 16 amino acids. The CDR3 DNA reads as TGTGCCAGCTACGGTACCGGCTCACGCTCTGGAAACACCATATATTTT. Translating gives CASYGTGSRSGNTIYF.

The chain recombines TRBV3-1 (or the pseudogene TRBV3-2) with TRBJ1-5; D gene uncertain. CDR3 length equals 14 residues. The germline CDR1 and CDR2 sequences are LGHDT and YNNKEL (reference sequence). The ends were cut back, 4 bases at V and 9 bases at J, with 16 bases in the middle. The CDR3 coding sequence is TGTGCCAGCAGCCCACTCACCGACGGGTGGCCCCAGCATTTT. Protein product: CASSPLTDGWPQHF.

This chain joins TRBV24-1 and TRBJ2-7; 8 nucleotides align to TRBD2. The CDR3 covers 13 residues. Germline V gives CDR1 KGHDR, CDR2 SFDVKD. Trimming at V came to 4 bases and at J to 12 bases, leaving 10 bases not matched to a gene. The CDR3 coding sequence is TGTGCCACCAGTGACTGGGGGACTAGTATTCGGTACTTC. Amino acid sequence: CATSDWGTSIRYF.

The J gene is TRBJ2-5, the V gene TRBV9; D perhaps matches TRBD1 (6 bases). The length of the CDR3 is 15 residues. Germline-derived CDR1 and CDR2 are SGDLS and YYNGEE. With 3 bases removed from V and 4 bases from J, the gap between germline ends came to 16 bases. The CDR3 region has the DNA TGTGCCAGCAGCGCGCTAGGGGGAGACAGAGAGACCCAGTACTTC. Protein: CASSALGGDRETQYF.

The CDR3 here is CASSLYTGGRTEAFF. CDR3 bases: TGTGCCAGCAGTTTATATACAGGGGGTAGGACTGAAGCTTTCTTT. The gene calls are TRBV28 and TRBJ1-1; 8 bases fit TRBD1. V was clipped by 1 base and J by 5 bases; unmatched bases: 6. From germline, CDR1 is MDHEN and CDR2 SYDVKM. CDR3 length: 15 residues.

This clone was recorded only once. J is TRBJ1-2 and V is TRBV30; D might be TRBD1 (5 bases). The length of the CDR3 is 13 residues. The germline V gene encodes CDR1 GTSNPN and CDR2 SVGIG (reference sequence). Trimming shortened V by 3 bases and J by 2 bases, and 10 bases separated the two germline ends. The CDR3 is CAWSQGINYGYTF. The CDR3 nucleotides are TGTGCCTGGAGCCAGGGCATAAACTATGGCTACACCTTC.

The gene calls are TRBV14 and TRBJ1-6; D ambiguous. The CDR3 runs to 11 residues. Between the trimmed V and J ends, which lost 3 bases and 9 bases, there was a span of 3 bases. Germline lookup yields CDR1 SGHDN and CDR2 FVKESK. The CDR3 here is CASSHFSPLHF. The CDR3 bases are TGTGCCAGCAGCCATTTTTCACCCCTCCACTTT.

V usage is TRBV7-8 and J usage is TRBJ2-5, with D unclear. Germline V lookup: CDR1 SGHVS, CDR2 FQNEAQ. The CDR3 extends over 13 amino acids. The V end lost 3 bases, the J end lost 2 bases, and 7 bases lay between the germline ends. CDR3 nucleotide sequence: TGTGCCAGCAGCTTGATTGGACAAGAGACCCAGTACTTC. As protein: CASSLIGQETQYF.

The chain recombines TRBV6-1 with TRBJ2-3; perhaps TRBD1 as D (5 bases). Trimming pared 3 bases from V and 7 bases from J, leaving 11 bases between. Germline lookup yields CDR1 MNHNS and CDR2 SASEGT. The CDR3 contains 13 residues. CDR3 sequence: CASSDRDKNTQYF. The CDR3 DNA is TGTGCCAGCAGTGACAGGGATAAGAATACGCAGTATTTT.

In nucleotides, the CDR3 is TGTGCCAGTAGTCCCCCCCTGTGGCGGGAGAGACGGGAGCAGTTCTTC. It is translated as CASSPPLWRERREQFF. The chain is built from TRBV19 and TRBJ2-1, with TRBD2 matching over 7 bases. CDR3 length: 16 amino acids. J was trimmed by 10 bases and V by 5 bases; bases with no gene match: 17. The germline V gene encodes CDR1 LNHDA and CDR2 SQIVND (reference sequence).

The rearrangement joins TRBV6-5 to TRBJ2-7; D not resolved. This CDR3 has 13 amino acids. The germline V and J ends were trimmed by 1 base and 1 base, with 5 bases remaining between them. Germline assignment: CDR1 MNHEY and CDR2 SVGAGI. The CDR3: CASSYLQSYEQYF. CDR3 in DNA: TGTGCCAGCAGTTACTTACAGTCCTACGAGCAGTACTTC.

The J gene is TRBJ2-1, the V gene TRBV30; D call uncertain. Trimming left V 2 bases short and J 2 bases short, with 4 bases between. The germline gives CDR1 GTSNPN, CDR2 SVGIG (reference sequence). The CDR3 runs to 12 residues. CDR3 bases: TGTGCCTGGAGTCCGGCCTACAATGAGCAGTTCTTC. It is translated as CAWSPAYNEQFF.

This clone was seen only once. The rearrangement joins TRBV5-1 to TRBJ1-1, with D possibly TRBD1 on 5 matching bases. This CDR3 spans 16 amino acids. Germline CDR1 reads SGHRS; CDR2 reads YFSETQ. Trimming removed 0 bases from V and 1 base from J, with 13 bases in between. The CDR3 reads CASSLDLGAGNTEAFF. Here the CDR3 DNA reads TGCGCCAGCAGCTTGGATCTCGGGGCTGGGAACACTGAAGCTTTCTTT.

The chain combines TRBV5-1 with TRBJ2-7; a possible D gene is TRBD1 (6 bases). Germline V gene lookup returns CDR1 SGHRS and CDR2 YFSETQ. The CDR3 length is 12 residues. The germline V and J ends were trimmed by 4 bases and 4 bases, with 9 bases remaining between them. CDR3 in amino acids: CASSQGQYEQYF. CDR3 in DNA: TGCGCCAGCAGCCAAGGACAGTACGAGCAGTACTTC.

This rearrangement joins TRBV5-1 to TRBJ1-1; D is ambiguous. The V end lost 1 base, the J end lost 1 base, and 8 bases lay between the germline ends. Germline lookup yields CDR1 SGHRS and CDR2 YFSETQ. The CDR3 has 14 amino acids. CDR3 amino acids: CASSLTQPNTEAFF. The CDR3 DNA follows: TGCGCCAGCAGCTTGACACAGCCGAACACTGAAGCTTTCTTT.

This chain links TRBV12-5 with TRBJ2-2; 7 bases are shared with TRBD1. With V trimmed by 2 bases and J by 8 bases, 14 bases remained unmatched. The germline CDR1 and CDR2 sequences are LGHNT and FRNRAP. The CDR3 sequence is 17 residues long. CDR3 residues: CASGLTTGTATWGELFF. CDR3 DNA: TGTGCTAGTGGTTTGACTACCGGGACAGCAACTTGGGGGGAGCTGTTTTTT.

The CDR3 sequence is CASSFGFGSKGGSGYTF. DNA of the CDR3: TGTGCCAGCAGTTTCGGCTTCGGCAGTAAGGGGGGTAGCGGCTACACCTTC. The chain links TRBV28 to TRBJ1-2, with D possibly being TRBD1 (6 bases). V was clipped by 3 bases and J by 8 bases, with 25 bases between them. CDR1 and CDR2 (germline): MDHEN, SYDVKM. The CDR3 runs to 17 residues.

In nucleotides, the CDR3 is TGTGCCAGCAGCCTAGGAGGACCCCTCCACTTT. This encodes CASSLGGPLHF. The chain uses TRBV9 and TRBJ1-6; D is undetermined. Germline loops: CDR1 SGDLS, CDR2 YYNGEE. The CDR3 is 11 residues long. Trimming removed 4 bases at V and 12 bases at J, with 8 bases between.

The chain recombines TRBV5-4 with TRBJ1-6, with 7 positions matching TRBD1. CDR1 SGHNT and CDR2 YYREEE come from the germline V gene (reference sequence). This CDR3 comprises 15 residues. The J segment lost 8 bases and the V segment lost 3 bases, leaving 8 bases of the junction unmatched. The CDR3 spells CASSSGGTADSPLHF. The CDR3 bases are TGTGCCAGCAGCTCCGGGGGGACAGCCGATTCACCCCTCCACTTT.

The chain has TRBV29-1 and TRBJ1-1; TRBD1 matches 7 bases. Germline V CDR1 and CDR2: SQVTM, ANQGSEA. This CDR3 is built from 12 residues. Losses at the gene ends were 7 bases for V and 4 bases for J; bases not matched to a gene: 6. The CDR3 loop reads CSAQGRGTEAFF. The CDR3 DNA follows: TGCAGCGCACAGGGGAGGGGCACTGAAGCTTTCTTT.

The sample holds one count of this clone. The chain couples TRBV12-3 or TRBV12-4 to TRBJ2-1; no firm D call. The CDR3 has 13 residues. V dropped 10 bases and J dropped 5 bases, with 15 bases sitting between them. The CDR3 sequence is CATPKGRDNEQFF. CDR3 nucleotides: TGTGCCACACCAAAAGGACGGGACAATGAGCAGTTCTTC.